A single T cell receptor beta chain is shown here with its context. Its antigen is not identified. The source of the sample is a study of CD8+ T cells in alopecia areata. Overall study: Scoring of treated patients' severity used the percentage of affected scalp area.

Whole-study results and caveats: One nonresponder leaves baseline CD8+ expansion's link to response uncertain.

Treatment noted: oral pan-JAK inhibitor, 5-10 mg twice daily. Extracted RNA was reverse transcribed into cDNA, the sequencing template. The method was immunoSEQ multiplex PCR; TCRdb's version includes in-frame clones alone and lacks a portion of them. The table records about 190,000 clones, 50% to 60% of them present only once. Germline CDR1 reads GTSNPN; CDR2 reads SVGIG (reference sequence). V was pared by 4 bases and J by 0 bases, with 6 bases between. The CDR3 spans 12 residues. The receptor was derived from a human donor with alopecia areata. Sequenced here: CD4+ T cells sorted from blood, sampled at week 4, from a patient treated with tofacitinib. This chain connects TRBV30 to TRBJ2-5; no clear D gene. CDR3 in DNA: TGTGCCTGGAATGGGGACCAAGAGACCCAGTACTTC. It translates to CAWNGDQETQYF.